This entry lists 19 T cell receptor beta chains sequenced from one sample in a study of blood T cells in healthy people across ages. The authors ran a second PCR of about 6 to 11 cycles using a sample-barcoded 5' primer and a J-beta primer mix. TCRdb analysed the 5' RACE reads with MiXCR anew, one entry per CDR3 protein. The sample lists over 1,200,000 distinct CDR3 sequences; around 59% were seen once. The sequenced sample was blood. These receptor sequences come from a man younger than 35 in good health.

The chain recombines TRBV7-2 with TRBJ2-1; TRBD1 aligns across 10 bases. V was clipped by 1 base and J by 7 bases; unmatched bases: 4. The CDR3 length is 15 residues. In germline, CDR1 is SGHTA, CDR2 FQGNSA. The CDR3 is CASSLDRDRGNEQFF. The CDR3 nucleotides are TGTGCCAGCAGCTTAGACCGGGACAGGGGTAATGAGCAGTTCTTC.

This clonotype was counted between two and nine times. This sequence joins TRBV29-1 and TRBJ2-2; 11 bases line up with TRBD2. The V segment lost 2 bases and the J segment 3 bases; nucleotides outside the gene matches: 2. Germline V gives CDR1 SQVTM, CDR2 ANQGSEA. This CDR3 is 15 amino acids long. CDR3 loop: CSVELAGGDTGELFF. DNA for the CDR3: TGCAGCGTTGAACTAGCGGGGGGTGACACCGGGGAGCTGTTTTTT.

The rearrangement joins TRBV2 to TRBJ2-4; 13 nucleotides match TRBD2. The tail of the sequence fits TRBJ2-5 better, so the J call may be wrong. This CDR3 is 15 amino acids long. The germline gives CDR1 SNHLY, CDR2 FYNNEI. Here the CDR3 DNA reads TGTGCCAGCAGTGTAACTAGCGGGGGGGCTGTGACCCAGTACTTC. Translation gives CASSVTSGGAVTQYF.

This clonotype was counted once. The gene calls are TRBV2 and TRBJ2-3; TRBD2 is a possible D gene (6 bases). The CDR3 is 15 residues long. In germline, CDR1 is SNHLY, CDR2 FYNNEI. V gave up 10 bases and J gave up 3 bases, with 20 bases separating them. The CDR3 region is CATTNRGTETDTQYF. The CDR3 coding sequence is TGTGCCACAACGAATCGGGGGACGGAGACAGATACGCAGTATTTT.

The chain joins TRBV6-6 to TRBJ2-7; TRBD2 aligns across 8 bases. The CDR3 totals 14 residues. After removal of 5 bases from V and 5 bases from J, the junction contained 8 bases not matched to a gene. From germline, CDR1 is MNHNY and CDR2 SVGAGI (reference sequence). CDR3 in amino acids: CASSALSGNHEQYF. The CDR3 DNA follows: TGTGCCAGCAGTGCGCTTAGCGGGAACCACGAGCAGTACTTC.

CDR3 DNA: TGCAGTGCTCGACTTCCTGATCGTAGCGCCGGGGAGCTGTTTTTT. This translates into CSARLPDRSAGELFF. The chain has TRBV20-1 and TRBJ2-2; a possible D gene is TRBD2 (5 bases). This CDR3 is built from 15 residues. Germline V gene sequence: CDR1 DFQATT, CDR2 SNEGSKA (reference sequence). V lost 5 bases and J lost 6, with 19 bases in between.

This clonotype was counted between two and nine times. The chain recombines TRBV29-1 with TRBJ2-3; tentative D call: TRBD2 (6 bases). The germline V gene has CDR1 SQVTM and CDR2 ANQGSEA. The CDR3 covers 16 residues. V lost 2 bases and J 6 bases, leaving 21 bases between the germline ends. CDR3 in DNA: TGCAGCGTTGAATCCAGCGGGTTTGTTTCTGCGGATACGCAGTATTTT. Translation: CSVESSGFVSADTQYF.

This clonotype was recorded many times. The V and J genes are TRBV10-3 and TRBJ1-5; D ambiguous. The CDR3 contains 11 residues. Between the trimmed V and J ends, which lost 11 bases and 4 bases, there was a span of 9 bases. CDR1 and CDR2 (germline): ENHRY, SYGVKD. The CDR3 spells CAFPGNQPQHF. CDR3 DNA sequence: TGTGCCTTCCCGGGGAATCAGCCCCAGCATTTT.

Only a few counts were recorded for this clonotype. This rearrangement joins TRBV5-1 to TRBJ1-4; unclear D gene. Deletions cut 0 bases from V and 0 bases from J, with 15 bases between. The CDR3 is 18 residues long. Germline V CDR1 and CDR2: SGHRS, YFSETQ. CDR3 nucleotides: TGCGCCAGCAGCTTGGGCACAGTACCGACTACAACTAATGAAAAACTGTTTTTT. It codes for CASSLGTVPTTTNEKLFF.

The CDR3: CASSQVDSPLYGYTF. The CDR3 DNA reads as TGCGCCAGCAGCCAGGTGGACAGTCCCCTTTATGGCTACACCTTC. V usage is TRBV4-1 and J usage is TRBJ1-2, with D perhaps TRBD1 (6 bases). The CDR3 loop spans 15 amino acids. Trimming removed 3 bases from V and 5 bases from J, with 16 bases in between. The germline V gene encodes CDR1 MGHRA and CDR2 YSYEKL.

This sequence joins TRBV6-2 or TRBV6-3 and TRBJ2-7; D remains ambiguous. The germline V gene has CDR1 MNHEY and CDR2 SVGEGT. The CDR3 totals 13 residues. V lost 8 bases and J lost 3, with 14 bases in between. Here the CDR3 reads CASRARTYYEQYF. CDR3 DNA sequence: TGTGCCAGCCGGGCTAGAACATACTACGAGCAGTACTTC.

This clonotype has only a few counts. J is TRBJ2-7 and V is TRBV20-1, with D possibly TRBD2 on 6 matching bases. V was cut by 3 bases and J by 5 bases, with 14 bases left in between. CDR1 is DFQATT, CDR2 SNEGSKA, per germline (reference sequence). The CDR3 length is 13 residues. CDR3 DNA sequence: TGCAGTGCTAGTGGGGGGTATGGGGACGAGCAGTACTTC. It translates to CSASGGYGDEQYF.

This clonotype was observed a few times. This sequence joins TRBV3-1 and TRBJ2-1; TRBD2 matches at 8 bases. In germline, CDR1 is LGHDT, CDR2 YNNKEL (reference sequence). The CDR3 spans 15 residues. The V gene end was trimmed by 1 base and the J gene end by 5 bases; junction bases not matched to a gene: 4. CDR3: CASSQVAGGHNEQFF. CDR3 coding DNA: TGTGCCAGCAGCCAAGTGGCGGGGGGTCACAATGAGCAGTTCTTC.

This chain connects TRBV29-1 to TRBJ2-2, with D unclear. V lost 2 bases to trimming and J lost 4 bases, with 11 bases between them. In germline, CDR1 is SQVTM, CDR2 ANQGSEA. CDR3 size: 14 residues. The CDR3 coding sequence is TGCAGCGTTGAAAAGTCTGAGAGCACCGGGGAGCTGTTTTTT. This translates into CSVEKSESTGELFF.

This chain connects TRBV27 to TRBJ2-4, with D unresolved. The last part of the DNA fits TRBJ2-7 better; the J call may be wrong. The germline V gene has CDR1 MNHEY and CDR2 SMNVEV (reference sequence). This CDR3 is 14 amino acids long. The CDR3 sequence: CASSLAFNVGEQYF. DNA for the CDR3: TGTGCCAGCAGTTTGGCCTTCAACGTAGGCGAGCAGTACTTC.

The chain recombines TRBV14 with TRBJ2-1; D is possibly TRBD1 (5 bases). Trimming pared 3 bases from V and 4 bases from J, leaving 10 bases between. CDR1 and CDR2 from the germline V gene are SGHDN and FVKESK. The CDR3 length is 14 residues. CDR3 coding DNA: TGTGCCAGCAGCCAGGGGCACGCGTACAATGAGCAGTTCTTC. Amino acid sequence: CASSQGHAYNEQFF.

This chain joins TRBV12-3 or TRBV12-4 and TRBJ1-2; D is perhaps TRBD1 (5 bases). The CDR3 is 13 residues long. The ends were cut back, 2 bases at V and 8 bases at J, with 12 bases in the middle. The CDR3 loop reads CASSLSSGTGYTF. CDR3 DNA sequence: TGTGCCAGCAGTTTATCCTCAGGGACCGGCTACACCTTC.

V and J are TRBV29-1 and TRBJ2-4; possibly TRBD1 for D (6 bases). Gene TRBJ2-7 matches the end of the DNA better, so the J call may be wrong. This CDR3 spans 11 amino acids. Germline V gene sequence: CDR1 SQVTM, CDR2 ANQGSEA. The CDR3 sequence is CSVRDINEQYF. CDR3 DNA: TGCAGCGTCCGGGACATCAACGAGCAGTACTTC.

This clonotype turned up a few times. The rearrangement joins TRBV4-1 to TRBJ2-7, with D maybe TRBD2 (5 bases). Trimming shortened V by 5 bases and J by 5 bases, and 10 bases separated the two germline ends. CDR3 length: 12 amino acids. From germline, CDR1 is MGHRA and CDR2 YSYEKL. The CDR3 is CASSGNGDEQYF. The CDR3 region has the DNA TGCGCCAGCAGCGGGAACGGGGACGAGCAGTACTTC.